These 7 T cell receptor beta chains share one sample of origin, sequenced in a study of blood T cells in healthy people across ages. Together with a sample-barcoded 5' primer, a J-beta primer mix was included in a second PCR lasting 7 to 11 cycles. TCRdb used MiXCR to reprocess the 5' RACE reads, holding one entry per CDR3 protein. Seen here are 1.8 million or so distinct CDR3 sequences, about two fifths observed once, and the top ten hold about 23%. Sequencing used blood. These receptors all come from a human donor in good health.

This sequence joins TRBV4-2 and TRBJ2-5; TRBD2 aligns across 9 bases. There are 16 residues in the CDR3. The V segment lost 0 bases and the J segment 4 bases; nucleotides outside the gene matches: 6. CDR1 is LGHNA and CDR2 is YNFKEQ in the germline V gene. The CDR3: CASSQDGLAGVETQYF. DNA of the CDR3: TGTGCCAGCAGCCAAGACGGGTTAGCGGGGGTAGAGACCCAGTACTTC.

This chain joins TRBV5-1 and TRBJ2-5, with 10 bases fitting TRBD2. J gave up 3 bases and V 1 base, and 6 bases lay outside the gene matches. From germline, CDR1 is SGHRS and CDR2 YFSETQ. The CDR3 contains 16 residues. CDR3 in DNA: TGCGCCAGCAGCTTGTCGTGGCTAGCGGGAGAAGAGACCCAGTACTTC. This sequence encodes CASSLSWLAGEETQYF. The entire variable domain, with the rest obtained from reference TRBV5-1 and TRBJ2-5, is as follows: KAGVTQTPRYLIKTRGQQVTLSCSPISGHRSVSWYQQTPGQGLQFLFEYFSETQRNKGNFPGRFSGRQFSNSRSEMNVSTLELGDSALYLCASSLSWLAGEETQYFGPGTRLLVL.

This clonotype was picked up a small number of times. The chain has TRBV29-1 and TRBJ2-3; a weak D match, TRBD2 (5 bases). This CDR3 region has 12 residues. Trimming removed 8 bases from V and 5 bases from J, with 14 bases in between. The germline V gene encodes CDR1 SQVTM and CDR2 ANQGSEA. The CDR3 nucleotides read TGCAGCACGCAACAAGCGGAAGATACGCAGTATTTT. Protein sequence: CSTQQAEDTQYF.

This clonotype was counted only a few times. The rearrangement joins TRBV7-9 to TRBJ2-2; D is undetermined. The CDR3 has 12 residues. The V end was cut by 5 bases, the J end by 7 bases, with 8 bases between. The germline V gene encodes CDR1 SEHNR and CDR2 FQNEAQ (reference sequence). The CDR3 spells CASSHPVGELFF. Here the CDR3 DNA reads TGTGCCAGCAGCCACCCAGTCGGGGAGCTGTTTTTT.

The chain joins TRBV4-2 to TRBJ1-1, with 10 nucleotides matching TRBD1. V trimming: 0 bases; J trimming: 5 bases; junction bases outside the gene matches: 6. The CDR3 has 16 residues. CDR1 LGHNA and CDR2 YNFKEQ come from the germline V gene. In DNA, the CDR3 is TGTGCCAGCAGCCAAGATCCGGGACAGGGGTGGACTGAAGCTTTCTTT. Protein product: CASSQDPGQGWTEAFF.

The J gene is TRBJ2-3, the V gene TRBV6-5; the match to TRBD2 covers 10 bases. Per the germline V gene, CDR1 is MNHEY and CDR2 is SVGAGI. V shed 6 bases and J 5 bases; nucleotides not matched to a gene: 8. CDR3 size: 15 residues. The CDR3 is CASSPKRGGRDTQYF. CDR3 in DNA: TGTGCCAGCAGCCCAAAGCGGGGGGGCCGAGATACGCAGTATTTT.

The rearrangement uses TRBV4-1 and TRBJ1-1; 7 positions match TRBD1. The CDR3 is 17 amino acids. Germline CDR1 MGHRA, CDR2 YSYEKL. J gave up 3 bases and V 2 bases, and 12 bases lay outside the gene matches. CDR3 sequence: CASSQTPYRGGHTEAFF. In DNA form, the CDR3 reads TGCGCCAGCAGCCAAACCCCATACAGAGGGGGCCACACTGAAGCTTTCTTT.